This entry describes one T cell receptor (beta chain). The target antigen is unknown. The CD8+ and CD4+ T cells were isolated magnetically using a negative isolation approach, whereas the TEMRA cells were enriched by FACS. Germline loops: CDR1 SGHRS, CDR2 YFSETQ. This CDR3 contains 14 residues. V was trimmed by 2 bases and J by 5 bases, leaving 10 bases between them. This sample was taken from a study of CD8 T cells in Susac syndrome. Across the study: At the time their blood was drawn, patients with Susac syndrome were either therapy-naive, on corticosteroids (with some of them also receiving intravenous immunoglobulin), or on intravenous immunoglobulin alone.

A quantity of about 0.5 to 1 ug RNA underwent reverse transcription using random hexamers. TCRdb analysed the immunoSEQ multiplex PCR reads with MiXCR anew, one entry per CDR3 protein. The sample lists some 110,000 distinct CDR3 sequences, 95% to 96% seen once, with approximately 0.15% in the top ten. Study conclusions and caveats: CD4+ T cell repertoires in Susac syndrome lacked clonal expansion.

This rearrangement joins TRBV5-1 to TRBJ1-4; D uncertain. The sequence came from a human donor with Susac syndrome. Sample: CD4+ T cells from PBMCs. For the CDR3, the DNA is TGCGCCAGCAGCTTAGGCACGATGAATGAAAAACTGTTTTTT. Translating it yields CASSLGTMNEKLFF.